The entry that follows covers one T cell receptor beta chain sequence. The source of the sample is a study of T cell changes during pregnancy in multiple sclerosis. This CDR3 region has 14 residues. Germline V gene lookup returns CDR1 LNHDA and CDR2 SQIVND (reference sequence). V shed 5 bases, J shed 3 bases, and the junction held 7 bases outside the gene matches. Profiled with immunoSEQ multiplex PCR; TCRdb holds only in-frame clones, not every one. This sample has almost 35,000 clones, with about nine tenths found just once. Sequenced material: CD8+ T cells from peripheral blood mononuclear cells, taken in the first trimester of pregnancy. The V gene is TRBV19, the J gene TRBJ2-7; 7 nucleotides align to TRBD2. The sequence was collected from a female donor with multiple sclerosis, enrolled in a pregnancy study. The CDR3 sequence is CASSGTSVNYEQYF. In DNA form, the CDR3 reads TGTGCCAGTAGTGGTACTAGCGTAAACTACGAGCAGTACTTC.